These 10 T cell receptor beta chains were all obtained from the same sample, sequenced in a study of regulatory T cells in long-lasting Graves disease. Building the TCR beta libraries relied on iRepertoire HTBI primers, and CDR3 regions underwent Arm-PCR. TCRdb fed the multiplex PCR reads into MiXCR, producing one record per CDR3 protein. This sample has about 500,000 distinct CDR3 sequences, with 15% to 20% found just once. The time point: newly diagnosed GD, antithyroid drugs for less than 3 months. Isolated PBMC RNA provided the starting material for the TCR library. These sequences were also reported in another study, on T cells in Graves' hyperthyroidism and ophthalmopathy.

Here the sequenced sample was peripheral blood mononuclear cells (PBMCs), taken at new diagnosis, from a patient treated with antithyroid drugs. Receptor source: a man between 40 and 49 years old with Graves disease.

This clonotype was seen ten or more times. A read error is possible here, since a much larger clone lies one base away. V usage is TRBV6-1 and J usage is TRBJ1-2; D not certain. Germline loops: CDR1 MNHNS, CDR2 SASEGT. V lost 4 bases to trimming and J lost 2 bases, with 5 bases between them. The CDR3 length is 12 residues. The chain's CDR3 is CASSADNYGYTF. The CDR3 bases are TGTGCCAGCAGTGCGGACAACTATGGCTACACCTTC.

The chain has TRBV7-2 and TRBJ2-7; D is unclear. V was trimmed by 1 base and J by 6 bases, leaving 10 bases between them. CDR1 is SGHTA and CDR2 is FQGNSA in the germline V gene. The CDR3 contains 13 residues. The CDR3 bases are TGTGCCAGCAGCTTAGATTATGGCAGCGAGCAGTACTTC. This codes for CASSLDYGSEQYF.

This clonotype was counted a few times. This chain uses TRBV12-3 or TRBV12-4 with TRBJ2-1; 7 bases line up with TRBD1. With V trimmed by 3 bases and J by 9 bases, 11 bases remained unmatched. This CDR3 region has 15 residues. The CDR3 region is CASSFIGKQGPEQFF. DNA for the CDR3: TGTGCCAGCAGTTTTATCGGGAAACAGGGGCCTGAGCAGTTCTTC.

The chain employs TRBV18 and TRBJ2-3; D ambiguous. Trimming took off 2 bases at V and 4 bases at J, with 10 bases between the two ends. The CDR3 loop spans 14 amino acids. CDR1 and CDR2 from the germline V gene are KGHSH and LQKENI. This CDR3 reads CASSPKRSADTQYF. The DNA of the CDR3 is TGTGCCAGCTCACCAAAGCGAAGCGCAGATACGCAGTATTTT.

This clonotype was found many times. This chain uses TRBV20-1 with TRBJ2-7, with a possible D match to TRBD2 (6 bases). Germline lookup yields CDR1 DFQATT and CDR2 SNEGSKA (reference sequence). CDR3 size: 14 residues. Trimming shortened V by 0 bases and J by 3 bases, and 12 bases separated the two germline ends. CDR3 amino acids: CSARDAEGYYEQYF. As DNA, the CDR3 is TGCAGTGCTAGAGATGCGGAGGGGTACTACGAGCAGTACTTC.

This clonotype was counted many times. The chain is built from TRBV11-3 and TRBJ1-1, with 8 bases identical to TRBD1. CDR3 length: 15 residues. With V trimmed by 5 bases and J by 4 bases, 9 bases remained unmatched. The germline CDR1 and CDR2 sequences are SGHNT and YENEEA. CDR3 DNA sequence: TGTGCCAGCAGCGCTGCAGACAGGGGTGCCACTGAAGCTTTCTTT. Encoded protein: CASSAADRGATEAFF. Full variable domain (rest looked up from reference TRBV11-3 and TRBJ1-1): EAGVVQSPRYKIIEKKQPVAFWCNPISGHNTLYWYLQNLGQGPELLIRYENEEAVDDSQLPKDRFSAERLKGVDSTLKIQPAELGDSAVYLCASSAADRGATEAFFGQGTRLTVV.

This clonotype was counted between two and nine times. The rearrangement links TRBV5-1 to TRBJ2-1; 12 positions agree with TRBD1. The germline gives CDR1 SGHRS, CDR2 YFSETQ. This CDR3 spans 17 amino acids. Trimming cost V 4 bases and J 7 bases; bases outside gene matches: 12. CDR3 loop: CASSPTPGQGARNEQFF. In DNA, the CDR3 is TGCGCCAGCAGCCCTACCCCGGGACAGGGGGCGCGGAATGAGCAGTTCTTC.

This chain links TRBV7-2 with TRBJ1-5, with D unresolved. The CDR3 loop spans 15 amino acids. The ends were cut back, 5 bases at V and 4 bases at J, with 15 bases in the middle. Germline V gene data show CDR1 as SGHTA and CDR2 as FQGNSA. As DNA, the CDR3 is TGTGCCAGCAGCACTAGGGCCGGAGTGAATCAGCCCCAGCATTTT. Residues: CASSTRAGVNQPQHF.

The table lists this clonotype with many counts. The chain uses TRBV6-5 and TRBJ2-5, with D tentatively TRBD2 (6 bases). This CDR3 region has 14 residues. V was cut by 4 bases and J by 1 base, with 10 bases left in between. Germline V gene lookup returns CDR1 MNHEY and CDR2 SVGAGI. This chain's CDR3 is CASSWSGPQETQYF. The CDR3 bases are TGTGCCAGCAGTTGGAGCGGGCCCCAAGAGACCCAGTACTTC.

A note on this clonotype: A far larger clone is one base from this, pointing to a likely read error. This rearrangement joins TRBV27 to TRBJ2-7; tentative D call: TRBD1 (6 bases). V gave up 5 bases and J gave up 3 bases, with 11 bases separating them. Germline-derived CDR1 and CDR2 are MNHEY and SMNVEV (reference sequence). The CDR3 loop spans 13 amino acids. This CDR3 is CASSDTGIYEQYF. The CDR3 nucleotides read TGTGCCAGCAGTGATACAGGGATCTACGAGCAGTACTTC.